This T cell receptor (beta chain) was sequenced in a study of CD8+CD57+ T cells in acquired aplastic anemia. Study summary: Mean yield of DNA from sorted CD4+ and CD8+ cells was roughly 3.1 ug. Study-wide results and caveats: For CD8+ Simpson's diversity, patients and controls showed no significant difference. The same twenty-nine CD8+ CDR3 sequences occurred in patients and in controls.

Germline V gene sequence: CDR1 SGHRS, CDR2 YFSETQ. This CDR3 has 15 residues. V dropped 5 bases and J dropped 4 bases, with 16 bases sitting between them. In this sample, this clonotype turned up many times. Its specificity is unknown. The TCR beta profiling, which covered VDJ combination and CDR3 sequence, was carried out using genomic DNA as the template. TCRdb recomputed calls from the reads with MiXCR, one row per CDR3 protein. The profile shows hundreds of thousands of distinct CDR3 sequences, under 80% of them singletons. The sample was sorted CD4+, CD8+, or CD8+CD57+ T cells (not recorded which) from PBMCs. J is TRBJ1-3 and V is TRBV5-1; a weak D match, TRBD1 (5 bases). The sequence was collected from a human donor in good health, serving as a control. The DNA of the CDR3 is TGCGCCAGCAGTCTCGGGACCAACGGAGGAAACACCATATATTTT. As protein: CASSLGTNGGNTIYF.